This TCR beta chain originates from a study of blood T cell repertoires in COVID-19. Across the study: Both acute and convalescent COVID-19 samples were obtained from the United States, Italy and Spain.

Seattle's cohort entered during active infection and was followed longitudinally. Germline CDR1 and CDR2: MGHRA and YSYEKL. This CDR3 spans 16 amino acids. V dropped 0 bases and J dropped 2; count of bases not matched to a gene: 3. As handled by the study authors: It was from reference gene primer amplification that nucleated cell counts were estimated. Produced via immunoSEQ multiplex PCR; TCRdb's table is partial and in-frame only. D and trimming were read from the DNA, whereas the V and J calls and clone size are those reported in that table. The sample includes 250,000 to 300,000 clones, over 80% seen only once; the top ten take just under 6.5%.

Sequenced sample: peripheral blood. This sequence joins TRBV4-1 and TRBJ2-3; 9 bases agree with TRBD2. This sequence was found in a woman aged 50 to 60 with COVID-19, enrolled during active disease. The CDR3 is CASSQDSGSFTDTQYF. The DNA for the CDR3 is TGCGCCAGCAGCCAAGATAGCGGGAGCTTCACAGATACGCAGTATTTT.